A single sample gave rise to the 30 T cell receptor beta chains below, sequenced in a study of cytomegalovirus exposure and HLA in healthy donors. Sequencing used immunoSEQ multiplex PCR; TCRdb keeps in-frame clones, though not all of them. The sample has roughly 280,000 clones, 80% to 90% seen once. The sample was PBMCs. The receptors come from a woman aged 18-30 years in good health and CMV-seronegative.

The gene calls are TRBV29-1 and TRBJ1-3; D possibly corresponds to TRBD1 (5 bases). From germline, CDR1 is SQVTM and CDR2 ANQGSEA. This CDR3 has 17 amino acids. Trimming left V 6 bases short and J 1 base short, with 22 bases between. CDR3 loop: CSVVGYGGHLSGNTIYF. The CDR3, as DNA: TGCAGCGTGGTGGGCTACGGTGGACATCTGTCTGGAAACACCATATATTTT.

This chain's CDR3 is CASSLPSSDRGSYGYTF. The CDR3 DNA sequence: TGTGCCAGCAGCTTGCCGTCCTCGGACAGGGGAAGCTATGGCTACACCTTC. The chain recombines TRBV5-6 with TRBJ1-2; 9 bases align to TRBD1. The J segment lost 4 bases and the V segment lost 1 base, leaving 11 bases of the junction unmatched. The CDR3 runs to 17 residues. CDR1 is SGHDT and CDR2 is YYEEEE in the germline V gene.

The chain recombines TRBV29-1 with TRBJ2-2, with D maybe TRBD2 (5 bases). Trimming cost V 8 bases and J 2 bases, with 18 bases left between them. CDR1 and CDR2 (germline): SQVTM, ANQGSEA. This CDR3 spans 15 amino acids. The CDR3 region has the DNA TGCAGCTTCCGGGCGGGCCTCTCAAACACCGGGGAGCTGTTTTTT. It is translated as CSFRAGLSNTGELFF.

Written as DNA, the CDR3 is TGTGCCAGCAGCTTGTGGCTGGGCAATCAGCCCCAGCATTTT. Amino acid sequence: CASSLWLGNQPQHF. V is TRBV5-8 and J is TRBJ1-5; D is unresolved. The CDR3 sequence is 14 residues long. V lost 1 base to trimming and J lost 2 bases, with 7 bases between them. Germline assignment: CDR1 SGHTS and CDR2 YDEGEE.

This chain links TRBV9 with TRBJ2-1, with a possible D match to TRBD1 (5 bases). The CDR3 consists of 16 residues. V was trimmed by 0 bases and J by 2 bases, leaving 12 bases between them. In germline, CDR1 is SGDLS, CDR2 YYNGEE. CDR3 nucleotides: TGTGCCAGCAGCGTAGGACAGACCCCAACCTACAATGAGCAGTTCTTC. This gives the protein CASSVGQTPTYNEQFF.

The chain couples TRBV27 to TRBJ2-2; D is unresolved. CDR3 length: 15 amino acids. The V gene lost 6 bases and the J gene lost 1 base, with 12 bases spanning the gap. In germline, CDR1 is MNHEY, CDR2 SMNVEV (reference sequence). CDR3 sequence reads: CASSWWARNTGELFF. The CDR3 DNA follows: TGTGCCAGCAGCTGGTGGGCAAGGAACACCGGGGAGCTGTTTTTT.

The rearrangement joins TRBV5-4 to TRBJ1-2; 10 nucleotides match TRBD1. Per the germline V gene, CDR1 is SGHNT and CDR2 is YYREEE (reference sequence). Trimming removed 2 bases from V and 4 bases from J; junction bases left unmatched: 5. The CDR3 has 15 amino acids. The CDR3 here is CASSLGTGVGYGYTF. The CDR3 DNA reads TGTGCCAGCAGCTTAGGGACAGGGGTTGGCTATGGCTACACCTTC.

V is TRBV28 and J is TRBJ1-2, with 8 bases fitting TRBD1. The J segment lost 4 bases and the V segment lost 6 bases, leaving 4 bases of the junction unmatched. This CDR3 comprises 13 residues. Germline values: CDR1 MDHEN, CDR2 SYDVKM. The CDR3 region is CASSSGGVYGYTF. CDR3 DNA sequence: TGTGCCAGCAGCTCAGGGGGCGTCTATGGCTACACCTTC.

This chain connects TRBV5-4 to TRBJ2-5, with 9 nucleotides matching TRBD1. Germline CDR1 is SGHNT and CDR2 is YYREEE (reference sequence). CDR3 length: 15 amino acids. V dropped 4 bases and J dropped 4; count of bases not matched to a gene: 8. The CDR3 sequence is CASSLGDRVSETQYF. The DNA for the CDR3 is TGTGCCAGCAGCCTTGGGGACAGGGTGTCAGAGACCCAGTACTTC.

J is TRBJ2-3 and V is TRBV7-3; TRBD2 agrees at 9 bases. In germline, CDR1 is SGHTA, CDR2 FQGTGA. This CDR3 has 15 amino acids. V gave up 4 bases and J gave up 3 bases; unmatched junction bases: 5. In DNA form, the CDR3 reads TGTGCCAGCAGCTCGGCCCTAGCGGGAACAGATACGCAGTATTTT. It specifies CASSSALAGTDTQYF.

For the CDR3, the DNA is TGTGCCAGCAGCTTAGCAGTGAACACTGAAGCTTTCTTT. As protein: CASSLAVNTEAFF. The chain links TRBV11-3 to TRBJ1-1; no reliable D call. Trimming removed 1 base from V and 0 bases from J, with 3 bases in between. Germline V gives CDR1 SGHNT, CDR2 YENEEA. This CDR3 is built from 13 residues. The full variable domain, completed using reference TRBV11-3 and TRBJ1-1, is EAGVVQSPRYKIIEKKQPVAFWCNPISGHNTLYWYLQNLGQGPELLIRYENEEAVDDSQLPKDRFSAERLKGVDSTLKIQPAELGDSAVYLCASSLAVNTEAFFGQGTRLTVV.

This clone was seen just once. The chain recombines TRBV5-6 with TRBJ2-7; 12 bases fit TRBD2. This CDR3 has 14 amino acids. Trimming cost V 4 bases and J 3 bases; bases outside gene matches: 2. The germline gives CDR1 SGHDT, CDR2 YYEEEE. CDR3 loop: CASSMTSGSYEQYF. In nucleotides, the CDR3 is TGTGCCAGCAGCATGACTAGCGGGAGCTACGAGCAGTACTTC.

V gene TRBV9 combines with J gene TRBJ2-3; 15 positions agree with TRBD2. Germline CDR1 and CDR2: SGDLS and YYNGEE. V lost 4 bases to trimming and J lost 5 bases; unmatched junction nucleotides: 14. The CDR3 loop spans 19 amino acids. The CDR3 DNA reads as TGTGCCAGCAGCACAGAGGACGGACTAGCGGGAGGGCCGAGAGATACGCAGTATTTT. This gives the protein CASSTEDGLAGGPRDTQYF.

This chain connects TRBV28 to TRBJ2-1; 14 bases map to TRBD2. The CDR3 sequence is 16 residues long. With 4 bases clipped from V and 6 bases from J, the junction kept 5 bases outside the gene matches. The germline V gene encodes CDR1 MDHEN and CDR2 SYDVKM. CDR3 loop: CASSYGLAGGGNEQFF. The DNA for the CDR3 is TGTGCCAGCAGTTATGGACTAGCGGGGGGTGGCAATGAGCAGTTCTTC. Based on the CDR3 plus reference TRBV28 and TRBJ2-1, the full variable domain is DVKVTQSSRYLVKRTGEKVFLECVQDMDHENMFWYRQDPGLGLRLIYFSYDVKMKEKGDIPEGYSVSREKKERFSLILESASTNQTSMYLCASSYGLAGGGNEQFFGPGTRLTVL.

The V and J genes are TRBV30 and TRBJ2-7; D gene unclear. Trimming removed 2 bases at V and 0 bases at J, with 14 bases between. CDR3 length equals 15 residues. Germline loops: CDR1 GTSNPN, CDR2 SVGIG (reference sequence). The DNA of the CDR3 is TGTGCCTGGAGTTCTACAGTGGAAAGCTCCTACGAGCAGTACTTC. Protein: CAWSSTVESSYEQYF.

The genes are TRBV7-9 and TRBJ2-7, with 9 positions matching TRBD1. The CDR3 runs 16 residues. J was trimmed by 5 bases and V by 0 bases; bases with no gene match: 8. Germline V gene lookup returns CDR1 SEHNR and CDR2 FQNEAQ (reference sequence). The CDR3, as DNA: TGTGCCAGCAGCTTAGCGTATTTCGACAGGGGGGACGAGCAGTACTTC. Translating it yields CASSLAYFDRGDEQYF.

V usage is TRBV5-6 and J usage is TRBJ2-1; 9 nucleotides line up with TRBD2. CDR3 length: 17 residues. The V segment lost 1 base and the J segment 3 bases; nucleotides outside the gene matches: 8. Germline CDR1 is SGHDT and CDR2 is YYEEEE. In DNA form, the CDR3 reads TGTGCCAGCAGCTTGTTAAAAGCTAGCGGGGTCTACAATGAGCAGTTCTTC. Encoded protein: CASSLLKASGVYNEQFF.

This chain connects TRBV28 to TRBJ1-2; 8 bases match TRBD1. The CDR3 length is 13 residues. V lost 4 bases to trimming and J lost 3 bases; unmatched junction nucleotides: 1. Germline-derived CDR1 and CDR2 are MDHEN and SYDVKM. CDR3 DNA sequence: TGTGCCAGCAGTTCGGGACAGGACTATGGCTACACCTTC. Protein sequence: CASSSGQDYGYTF.

The chain carries TRBV4-1 and TRBJ1-1; weak D call: TRBD1 (6 bases). Trimming took 7 bases from V and 4 from J, leaving 16 bases between them. Germline V gene sequence: CDR1 MGHRA, CDR2 YSYEKL. The CDR3 has 14 residues. The CDR3 region is CASTQGYRVTEAFF. The CDR3 DNA is TGCGCCAGCACTCAGGGGTACAGGGTCACTGAAGCTTTCTTT.

The gene calls are TRBV6-4 and TRBJ2-3; TRBD1 agrees at 7 bases. J gave up 0 bases and V 4 bases, and 7 bases lay outside the gene matches. This CDR3 is 16 amino acids long. CDR1 is MRHNA, CDR2 SNTAGT, per germline. The CDR3 is CASSVRGTASTDTQYF. The DNA of the CDR3 is TGTGCCAGCAGTGTCAGAGGGACAGCTAGCACAGATACGCAGTATTTT.

In this sample, this clone turned up once. V gene TRBV7-3 combines with J gene TRBJ2-1; 11 bases align to TRBD2. The CDR3 extends over 16 amino acids. Germline trimming cut 0 bases from V and 9 bases from J; bases unmatched to any gene: 7. The germline V gene has CDR1 SGHTA and CDR2 FQGTGA. The CDR3 is CASSLTPSGGKTEQFF. The DNA for the CDR3 is TGTGCCAGCAGCTTAACTCCTAGCGGGGGGAAGACTGAGCAGTTCTTC.

The chain uses TRBV30 and TRBJ1-2, with D unresolved. The V and J ends lost 0 bases and 8 bases respectively, with 13 bases between them. The CDR3 has 13 residues. Per germline, CDR1 GTSNPN and CDR2 SVGIG (reference sequence). In nucleotides, the CDR3 is TGTGCCTGGAGTGTACTTTCTTCGAACGGCTACACCTTC. It is translated as CAWSVLSSNGYTF.

The chain carries TRBV7-8 and TRBJ2-5, with TRBD2 matching 9 bases. There are 15 residues in the CDR3. CDR1 is SGHVS, CDR2 FQNEAQ, per germline. The junction had 6 bases not matched to a gene; V was cut back by 2 bases and J by 5 bases. The CDR3 spells CASSLRRGGVETQYF. In DNA form, the CDR3 reads TGTGCCAGCAGCTTACGGCGGGGGGGCGTTGAGACCCAGTACTTC.

In its sample, this clone was seen once. One junction end disagrees with the germline gene, perhaps due to a read error. The chain links TRBV6-5 to TRBJ2-7; 10 bases align to TRBD1. The CDR3 covers 13 residues. Germline CDR1 MNHEY, CDR2 SVGAGI. The CDR3 DNA is TGTGCCAGCAGTTCGACGGGACAGGGGACCTCTAACTTC. The encoded protein is CASSSTGQGTSNF.

The chain links TRBV9 to TRBJ1-1, with TRBD1 identical over 7 bases. Germline assignment: CDR1 SGDLS and CDR2 YYNGEE. Trimming at V came to 0 bases and at J to 2 bases, leaving 4 bases not matched to a gene. This CDR3 comprises 15 residues. The CDR3 DNA follows: TGTGCCAGCAGCGTAGACAGGGGCGTTAACACTGAAGCTTTCTTT. Amino acids: CASSVDRGVNTEAFF.

CDR3 in DNA: TGTGCCAGCAGTTACTCGATCCAGGGAGGAACTGAAGCTTTCTTT. Residues: CASSYSIQGGTEAFF. The gene calls are TRBV6-5 and TRBJ1-1, with D perhaps matching TRBD1 (5 bases). Trimming stripped 0 bases from V and 5 bases from J, with 13 bases between. CDR1 is MNHEY and CDR2 is SVGAGI in the germline V gene. The CDR3 has 15 residues.

The chain joins TRBV5-4 to TRBJ2-6, with 7 bases fitting TRBD1. The ends lost 5 bases at V and 4 bases at J; junction bases unmatched: 6. CDR3 length equals 15 residues. The germline V gene has CDR1 SGHNT and CDR2 YYREEE (reference sequence). This chain's CDR3 is CASSRTGAGANVLTF. CDR3 bases: TGTGCCAGCAGTCGTACAGGGGCCGGGGCCAACGTCCTGACTTTC.

The rearrangement joins TRBV11-3 to TRBJ1-1, with D uncertain. The CDR3 contains 15 residues. CDR1 is SGHNT and CDR2 is YENEEA in the germline V gene. Trimming took 1 base from V and 3 from J, leaving 12 bases between them. CDR3: CASSLAGTVHTEAFF. The DNA for the CDR3 is TGTGCCAGCAGCTTAGCGGGAACCGTGCACACTGAAGCTTTCTTT.

The V call is TRBV6-5, the J call TRBJ2-7; possibly TRBD2 for D (5 bases). V was shortened by 8 bases and J by 6 bases, with 17 bases between the two germline ends. The CDR3 is 13 residues long. CDR1 MNHEY and CDR2 SVGAGI come from the germline V gene. In DNA, the CDR3 is TGTGCCAGCCACGGGGAAGTAAAGGGCGAGCAGTACTTC. Translating it yields CASHGEVKGEQYF.

This chain joins TRBV7-6 and TRBJ2-3, with 8 bases fitting TRBD1. Per germline, CDR1 SGHVS and CDR2 FNYEAQ. V dropped 3 bases and J dropped 1; count of bases not matched to a gene: 9. This CDR3 is 17 amino acids long. CDR3 nucleotides: TGTGCCAGCAGCTTTCGGCAGGGGGCATTAGGCACAGATACGCAGTATTTT. Translation: CASSFRQGALGTDTQYF.